These 22 T cell receptor beta chains were sequenced from one sample in a study of OX40 agonist ivuxolimab in advanced cancers. The assay was immunoSEQ multiplex PCR, and TCRdb's table has in-frame clones only and misses some. The profile covers approximately 51,000 clones, with 65% to 85% appearing a single time and roughly 2% taken by the ten largest. Here the sequenced sample was CD4+ or CD8+ T cells sorted from blood, taken in a trial of the OX40 agonist ivuxolimab. Receptors were obtained from an adult with an advanced solid tumor such as melanoma, head and neck, liver or kidney cancer.

CDR3 loop: CASSQSRALNGGNTIYF. CDR3 nucleotide sequence: TGCGCCAGCAGTCAATCGAGGGCCCTGAATGGCGGAAACACCATATATTTT. The V call is TRBV23-1, the J call TRBJ1-3; no definite D call. TRBV23-1 is recorded as an ORF, its role being uncertain. There are 17 residues in the CDR3. V lost 0 bases, J lost 4 bases, and 16 bases lay in between.

The chain links TRBV6-5 to TRBJ2-7; 9 positions match TRBD1. V trimming: 5 bases; J trimming: 4 bases; junction bases outside the gene matches: 9. Germline CDR1 and CDR2: MNHEY and SVGAGI. CDR3 size: 15 residues. The CDR3 is CASSKRTGATYEQYF. The CDR3, as DNA: TGTGCCAGCAGTAAACGGACAGGGGCGACGTACGAGCAGTACTTC.

The V call is TRBV5-4, the J call TRBJ2-3; D remains ambiguous. Germline CDR1 is SGHNT and CDR2 is YYREEE (reference sequence). This CDR3 comprises 14 residues. The V gene lost 0 bases and the J gene lost 6 bases, with 11 bases spanning the gap. CDR3: CASSLGPHGDTQYF. The CDR3 DNA follows: TGTGCCAGCAGCTTGGGGCCCCATGGGGATACGCAGTATTTT.

The rearrangement joins TRBV5-6 to TRBJ1-1; D unclear. Germline V CDR1 and CDR2: SGHDT, YYEEEE. V dropped 7 bases and J dropped 1 base, with 5 bases sitting between them. The CDR3 totals 11 residues. In DNA form, the CDR3 reads TGTGCCAGCGGGAGGAACACTGAAGCTTTCTTT. It is translated as CASGRNTEAFF.

The chain joins TRBV6-1 to TRBJ1-2; TRBD1 is a possible D gene (6 bases). Trimming removed 5 bases from V and 8 bases from J, with 18 bases in between. Per germline, CDR1 MNHNS and CDR2 SASEGT. The CDR3 runs to 14 residues. In DNA form, the CDR3 reads TGTGCCAGCAGTCATACCTCCGGGACAACGGGCTACACCTTC. Translating it yields CASSHTSGTTGYTF.

The V and J genes are TRBV5-1 and TRBJ2-2; D is tentatively TRBD1 or TRBD2 (6 bases each). This CDR3 spans 14 amino acids. CDR1 SGHRS and CDR2 YFSETQ come from the germline V gene. The germline V and J ends were trimmed by 2 bases and 4 bases, with 9 bases remaining between them. CDR3: CASSFSGATGELFF. The CDR3 region has the DNA TGCGCCAGCAGCTTTTCGGGGGCCACCGGGGAGCTGTTTTTT.

This clone was seen a few times. V and J are TRBV28 and TRBJ1-2; weak D call: TRBD1 (6 bases). The germline V gene has CDR1 MDHEN and CDR2 SYDVKM. Between the trimmed V and J ends, which lost 4 bases and 4 bases, there was a span of 10 bases. This CDR3 is built from 13 residues. The CDR3 protein is CASSSTGPYGYTF. CDR3 DNA sequence: TGTGCCAGCAGTTCGACAGGACCCTATGGCTACACCTTC.

The rearrangement joins TRBV6-1 to TRBJ2-5; D may be TRBD1 (6 bases). Between the trimmed V and J ends, which lost 7 bases and 2 bases, there was a span of 14 bases. The length of the CDR3 is 14 residues. Germline V gene sequence: CDR1 MNHNS, CDR2 SASEGT. The CDR3 DNA sequence: TGTGCCAGCATAAGACACACAGGGCAAGAGACCCAGTACTTC. It codes for CASIRHTGQETQYF.

V is TRBV11-3 and J is TRBJ2-3; 8 positions agree with TRBD2. This CDR3 comprises 15 residues. The V gene end was trimmed by 5 bases and the J gene end by 4 bases; junction bases not matched to a gene: 8. CDR1 and CDR2 (germline): SGHNT, YENEEA. The CDR3 here is CASSLTLAGPDTQYF. The CDR3 DNA reads TGTGCCAGCAGCCTAACGCTAGCGGGCCCAGATACGCAGTATTTT.

This chain connects TRBV28 to TRBJ1-6, with 8 bases lining up with TRBD1. Germline values: CDR1 MDHEN, CDR2 SYDVKM. V gave up 10 bases and J gave up 6 bases; unmatched junction bases: 5. CDR3 size: 13 residues. The CDR3 DNA is TGTGCCACCGTAACAGGGGGTAATTCACCCCTCCACTTT. Translation: CATVTGGNSPLHF.

This chain links TRBV6-1 with TRBJ2-5, with D possibly matching TRBD2 (6 bases). Trimming pared 6 bases from V and 5 bases from J, leaving 13 bases between. The CDR3 sequence is 13 residues long. CDR1 is MNHNS and CDR2 is SASEGT in the germline V gene. The CDR3 DNA is TGTGCCAGCAGGGCCCTGGGAGGTGAGACCCAGTACTTC. It encodes CASRALGGETQYF.

V gene TRBV29-1 combines with J gene TRBJ2-3; 7 bases are a match to TRBD1. CDR1 and CDR2 from the germline V gene are SQVTM and ANQGSEA. CDR3 length equals 17 residues. J lost 4 bases, V lost 2 bases, and 15 bases had no gene match. As DNA, the CDR3 is TGCAGCGTTGAATCCTTCGGAGACAGGGCTTTTTCAGATACGCAGTATTTT. Its protein is CSVESFGDRAFSDTQYF.

V usage is TRBV6-1 and J usage is TRBJ2-1, with 10 bases fitting TRBD2. J lost 7 bases, V lost 6 bases, and 6 bases had no gene match. The length of the CDR3 is 14 residues. Germline CDR1 is MNHNS and CDR2 is SASEGT. CDR3 in amino acids: CASRLAGVVNEQFF. The CDR3 DNA sequence: TGTGCCAGCAGGCTAGCGGGAGTTGTAAATGAGCAGTTCTTC.

The rearrangement uses TRBV5-1 and TRBJ2-7; 9 positions match TRBD2. The CDR3 loop spans 16 amino acids. CDR1 and CDR2 (germline): SGHRS, YFSETQ. V shed 4 bases and J 5 bases; nucleotides not matched to a gene: 13. The DNA of the CDR3 is TGCGCCAGCAGCCCCGGCGGGGGGGGAGGGCGCGACGAGCAGTACTTC. This codes for CASSPGGGGGRDEQYF.

The V call is TRBV7-3, the J call TRBJ2-5; tentatively, D is TRBD1 or TRBD2 (5 bases each). V was shortened by 5 bases and J by 5 bases, with 15 bases between the two germline ends. Germline loops: CDR1 SGHTA, CDR2 FQGTGA. The CDR3 is made up of 14 amino acids. The CDR3 loop is CASSPRGGWETQYF. The CDR3 region has the DNA TGTGCCAGCAGCCCCCGGGGCGGGTGGGAGACCCAGTACTTC.

V and J are TRBV4-1 and TRBJ2-7; 7 bases fit TRBD1. The CDR3 extends over 13 amino acids. Germline CDR1 and CDR2: MGHRA and YSYEKL. The V segment lost 6 bases and the J segment 8 bases; nucleotides outside the gene matches: 10. The CDR3 sequence is CASRPNNRGQQYF. The CDR3 DNA follows: TGCGCCAGCAGACCCAATAACAGGGGCCAGCAGTACTTC.

The chain joins TRBV7-9 to TRBJ2-3; weak D call: TRBD1 (5 bases). The ends were cut back, 3 bases at V and 5 bases at J, with 9 bases in the middle. Per the germline V gene, CDR1 is SEHNR and CDR2 is FQNEAQ (reference sequence). The CDR3 totals 13 residues. The CDR3 nucleotides read TGTGCCAGCAGCTTTGCAGGGTTAGATACGCAGTATTTT. Translated, it gives CASSFAGLDTQYF.

V gene TRBV7-3 combines with J gene TRBJ2-1; D not certain. Germline CDR1 and CDR2: SGHTA and FQGTGA. The CDR3 is 15 residues long. Deletions cut 1 base from V and 1 base from J, with 8 bases between. The CDR3 nucleotides are TGTGCCAGCAGCTTAATACCCGGTTCCTACAATGAGCAGTTCTTC. This encodes CASSLIPGSYNEQFF.

This sequence joins TRBV19 and TRBJ2-1; 11 nucleotides match TRBD2. The germline V gene has CDR1 LNHDA and CDR2 SQIVND (reference sequence). The CDR3 is 15 residues long. J gave up 2 bases and V 4 bases, and 1 base lay outside the gene matches. This CDR3 reads CASSTTSGAYNEQFF. CDR3 DNA sequence: TGTGCCAGTAGTACGACTAGCGGGGCCTACAATGAGCAGTTCTTC.

This clone was observed a single time. The J gene is TRBJ1-2, the V gene TRBV27, with a weak D call TRBD1 (5 bases). This CDR3 is built from 16 residues. V was shortened by 2 bases and J by 1 base, with 14 bases between the two germline ends. Germline V gene sequence: CDR1 MNHEY, CDR2 SMNVEV (reference sequence). CDR3 amino acids: CASSLGGTRFNYGYTF. In DNA form, the CDR3 reads TGTGCCAGCAGTTTAGGTGGGACTAGATTTAACTATGGCTACACCTTC.

This clone has at least ten counts. V usage is TRBV2 and J usage is TRBJ2-7; unclear D gene. Trimming removed 6 bases from V and 3 bases from J, with 6 bases in between. CDR1 SNHLY and CDR2 FYNNEI come from the germline V gene. This CDR3 is built from 11 residues. CDR3: CASSPNYEQYF. DNA of the CDR3: TGTGCCAGCAGCCCCAACTACGAGCAGTACTTC.

This clone has only one observation. The CDR3 spells CASSVADRINEKLFF. The CDR3 nucleotides read TGTGCCAGCAGTGTAGCGGACAGGATTAATGAAAAACTGTTTTTT. V and J are TRBV27 and TRBJ1-4, with TRBD1 identical over 7 bases. This CDR3 region has 15 residues. Germline-derived CDR1 and CDR2 are MNHEY and SMNVEV (reference sequence). V lost 5 bases, J lost 4 bases, and 7 bases stayed unmatched.